One sample yielded the 20 T cell receptor beta chains listed below, sequenced in a study of OX40 agonist ivuxolimab in advanced cancers. Library preparation used the immunoSEQ multiplex PCR assay. What TCRdb holds here is the immuneACCESS table cut down to in-frame rearrangements. Part of the clones is not present; checked against another copy, under half of the missing clones reflect an unresolved V gene, and the others are unexplained. This sample has over 95,000 clones in its table, and over 75% of those were observed once. Jointly, the top ten make up around 0.3% of the sample. Source: CD4+ or CD8+ T cells sorted from blood, taken in a trial of the OX40 agonist ivuxolimab. The receptors derive from an adult with an advanced solid tumor such as melanoma, head and neck, liver or kidney cancer.

The chain uses TRBV6-5 and TRBJ2-7; D is possibly TRBD1 or TRBD2 (7 bases each). The CDR3 has 14 amino acids. V gave up 6 bases and J gave up 1 base, with 13 bases separating them. The germline gives CDR1 MNHEY, CDR2 SVGAGI. The CDR3 DNA reads as TGTGCCAGCAGGACAGGGAGGGGTTCCTACGAGCAGTACTTC. Protein product: CASRTGRGSYEQYF.

J is TRBJ1-4 and V is TRBV6-5; TRBD1 is a possible D gene (5 bases). The CDR3 is 14 residues long. From germline, CDR1 is MNHEY and CDR2 SVGAGI. Trimming took off 6 bases at V and 7 bases at J, with 15 bases between the two ends. The CDR3 here is CASRQAVGGEKLFF. The CDR3 nucleotides read TGTGCCAGCAGACAGGCCGTGGGAGGTGAAAAACTGTTTTTT.

The rearrangement links TRBV15 to TRBJ2-7, with TRBD2 matching 7 bases. Germline CDR1 is LNHNV and CDR2 is YYDKDF (reference sequence). This CDR3 has 14 amino acids. Trimming cost V 0 bases and J 1 base; bases outside gene matches: 0. The chain's CDR3 is CATSREGGSYEQYF. The CDR3, as DNA: TGTGCCACCAGCAGAGAGGGAGGGTCCTACGAGCAGTACTTC.

This chain uses TRBV5-1 with TRBJ2-6; 7 bases fit TRBD1. Trimming cost V 4 bases and J 3 bases; bases outside gene matches: 4. The CDR3 length is 15 residues. CDR1 is SGHRS and CDR2 is YFSETQ in the germline V gene. CDR3 bases: TGCGCCAGCAGCAACAGGGGTAGTGGGGCCAACGTCCTGACTTTC. It codes for CASSNRGSGANVLTF. The whole variable domain, filled in from reference TRBV5-1 and TRBJ2-6, reads KAGVTQTPRYLIKTRGQQVTLSCSPISGHRSVSWYQQTPGQGLQFLFEYFSETQRNKGNFPGRFSGRQFSNSRSEMNVSTLELGDSALYLCASSNRGSGANVLTFGAGSRLTVL.

This clone was found once. The chain combines TRBV11-2 with TRBJ2-1, with 8 bases fitting TRBD2. Germline trimming cut 2 bases from V and 2 bases from J; bases unmatched to any gene: 2. CDR1 and CDR2 from the germline V gene are SGHAT and FQNNGV. The CDR3 consists of 15 residues. In DNA form, the CDR3 reads TGTGCCAGCAGCTTAAGCGGGGGACCCTACAATGAGCAGTTCTTC. This sequence encodes CASSLSGGPYNEQFF.

This clone was detected only once. The CDR3 coding sequence is TGTGCCACCAGCAGAGGCGGGACTATCTACGAGCAGTACTTC. Translation: CATSRGGTIYEQYF. This chain uses TRBV15 with TRBJ2-7; TRBD2 agrees at 7 bases. Germline lookup yields CDR1 LNHNV and CDR2 YYDKDF (reference sequence). The length of the CDR3 is 14 residues. The trim removed 1 base at V and 3 bases at J, leaving 3 bases unmatched. Drawing the rest from reference TRBV15 and TRBJ2-7, the complete variable domain is DAMVIQNPRYQVTQFGKPVTLSCSQTLNHNVMYWYQQKSSQAPKLLFHYYDKDFNNEADTPDNFQSRRPNTSFCFLDIRSPGLGDTAMYLCATSRGGTIYEQYFGPGTRLTVT.

This sequence joins TRBV9 and TRBJ2-1, with D possibly being TRBD2 (6 bases). The germline CDR1 and CDR2 sequences are SGDLS and YYNGEE. The CDR3 loop spans 15 amino acids. V lost 2 bases and J 5 bases, leaving 14 bases between the germline ends. The DNA for the CDR3 is TGTGCCAGCAGCGTCCGGGGCCTAGCGAACAATGAGCAGTTCTTC. Its protein product is CASSVRGLANNEQFF.

This sequence joins TRBV4-1 and TRBJ2-1, with 8 bases aligning to TRBD2. Germline V gene data show CDR1 as MGHRA and CDR2 as YSYEKL. The CDR3 is 14 amino acids. Trimming cost V 4 bases and J 7 bases; bases outside gene matches: 6. CDR3 sequence reads: CASSPGTSSNEQFF. CDR3 nucleotides: TGCGCCAGCAGCCCCGGGACTAGTAGTAATGAGCAGTTCTTC.

The rearrangement joins TRBV5-1 to TRBJ2-5, with 7 nucleotides matching TRBD1. The CDR3 runs 16 residues. Losses at the gene ends were 4 bases for V and 0 bases for J; bases not matched to a gene: 9. Germline lookup yields CDR1 SGHRS and CDR2 YFSETQ. The CDR3 loop is CASSEDPGQHQETQYF. The CDR3 DNA sequence: TGCGCCAGCAGCGAAGATCCGGGACAGCACCAAGAGACCCAGTACTTC.

V gene TRBV27 combines with J gene TRBJ1-5; 10 bases agree with TRBD1. Per the germline V gene, CDR1 is MNHEY and CDR2 is SMNVEV (reference sequence). V gave up 3 bases and J gave up 6 bases; unmatched junction bases: 2. CDR3 length: 14 amino acids. CDR3 sequence reads: CASSLGQGSQPQHF. DNA of the CDR3: TGTGCCAGCAGTTTGGGACAGGGGTCTCAGCCCCAGCATTTT.

The chain carries TRBV7-2 and TRBJ2-3; 10 bases fit TRBD1. The CDR3 length is 15 residues. V was pared by 2 bases and J by 4 bases, with 3 bases of the junction left unmatched. Germline CDR1 is SGHTA and CDR2 is FQGNSA. Here the CDR3 reads CASSLLGQGPDTQYF. CDR3 nucleotide sequence: TGTGCCAGCAGCTTACTGGGACAGGGGCCAGATACGCAGTATTTT.

The rearrangement joins TRBV28 to TRBJ2-1, with TRBD1 matching over 7 bases. V dropped 5 bases and J dropped 0; count of bases not matched to a gene: 10. The germline V gene encodes CDR1 MDHEN and CDR2 SYDVKM. The CDR3 contains 17 residues. The CDR3 here is CASSPPRGQGSYNEQFF. The CDR3 DNA is TGTGCCAGCAGTCCCCCAAGGGGGCAGGGCTCCTACAATGAGCAGTTCTTC.

This clone is a singleton in its sample. The chain employs TRBV11-1 and TRBJ2-5; D is unclear. V was pared by 5 bases and J by 7 bases, with 8 bases between. CDR3 length equals 11 residues. Germline V gene lookup returns CDR1 SGHAT and CDR2 FQDESV (reference sequence). CDR3 sequence reads: CASSPGRTQYF. For the CDR3, the DNA is TGTGCCAGCAGCCCCGGGCGGACCCAGTACTTC. The whole variable domain, remainder taken from reference TRBV11-1 and TRBJ2-5, is EAEVAQSPRYKITEKSQAVAFWCDPISGHATLYWYRQILGQGPELLVQFQDESVVDDSQLPKDRFSAERLKGVDSTLKIQPAELGDSAMYLCASSPGRTQYFGPGTRLLVL.

The gene calls are TRBV5-6 and TRBJ2-7; D not resolved. Trimming pared 2 bases from V and 4 bases from J, leaving 13 bases between. Germline CDR1 is SGHDT and CDR2 is YYEEEE. The CDR3 spans 14 residues. The CDR3: CASSLLRHPYEQYF. Here the CDR3 DNA reads TGTGCCAGCAGCTTATTGCGGCACCCATACGAGCAGTACTTC.

This clone appeared a single time. The chain links TRBV10-1 to TRBJ1-1, with 9 bases lining up with TRBD1. The CDR3 has 14 amino acids. J gave up 1 base and V 8 bases, and 5 bases lay outside the gene matches. Germline CDR1 reads WNHNN; CDR2 reads SYGVQD (reference sequence). Here the CDR3 DNA reads TGCGCCAGCTCTGGGACAGGGAAGAACACTGAAGCTTTCTTT. It specifies CASSGTGKNTEAFF.

The J gene is TRBJ2-7, the V gene TRBV15; 8 bases match TRBD1. Germline loops: CDR1 LNHNV, CDR2 YYDKDF (reference sequence). The ends lost 1 base at V and 5 bases at J; junction bases unmatched: 7. CDR3 length: 15 amino acids. DNA of the CDR3: TGTGCCACCAGCAGAGTTACAGGGGGTCCCGACGAGCAGTACTTC. Protein product: CATSRVTGGPDEQYF. The whole variable domain, remainder taken from reference TRBV15 and TRBJ2-7, is DAMVIQNPRYQVTQFGKPVTLSCSQTLNHNVMYWYQQKSSQAPKLLFHYYDKDFNNEADTPDNFQSRRPNTSFCFLDIRSPGLGDTAMYLCATSRVTGGPDEQYFGPGTRLTVT.

This clone was seen a single time. This chain joins TRBV18 and TRBJ2-3; D gene unclear. The V end lost 0 bases, the J end lost 1 base, and 5 bases lay between the germline ends. CDR1 and CDR2 (germline): KGHSH, LQKENI. The CDR3 runs 14 residues. In DNA, the CDR3 is TGTGCCAGCTCACCACCTACCGGCACAGATACGCAGTATTTT. Amino acids: CASSPPTGTDTQYF.

The chain couples TRBV5-4 to TRBJ2-1, with a tentative D call TRBD1 (6 bases). Trimming removed 5 bases at V and 0 bases at J, with 15 bases between. CDR3 length: 16 residues. Germline V gene data show CDR1 as SGHNT and CDR2 as YYREEE (reference sequence). CDR3 sequence (DNA): TGTGCCAGCAGTCGAGGGGGTCCCTACTCCTACAATGAGCAGTTCTTC. Amino acid sequence: CASSRGGPYSYNEQFF. Together with reference TRBV5-4 and TRBJ2-1, the CDR3 gives the full variable domain: ETGVTQSPTHLIKTRGQQVTLRCSSQSGHNTVSWYQQALGQGPQFIFQYYREEENGRGNFPPRFSGLQFPNYSSELNVNALELDDSALYLCASSRGGPYSYNEQFFGPGTRLTVL.

The J gene is TRBJ1-2, the V gene TRBV18, with 8 nucleotides matching TRBD1. V trimming: 2 bases; J trimming: 4 bases; junction bases outside the gene matches: 6. Germline loops: CDR1 KGHSH, CDR2 LQKENI. The CDR3 sequence is 15 residues long. Written as DNA, the CDR3 is TGTGCCAGCTCACCAAGCAGGGGGCACAGCTATGGCTACACCTTC. As protein: CASSPSRGHSYGYTF.

The chain employs TRBV7-9 and TRBJ1-2, with TRBD1 matching over 7 bases. CDR1 is SEHNR and CDR2 is FQNEAQ in the germline V gene (reference sequence). The CDR3 loop spans 15 amino acids. V dropped 5 bases and J dropped 3; count of bases not matched to a gene: 9. The CDR3 is CASSTGTVGDYGYTF. The CDR3 bases are TGTGCCAGCAGCACCGGGACAGTCGGTGACTATGGCTACACCTTC.